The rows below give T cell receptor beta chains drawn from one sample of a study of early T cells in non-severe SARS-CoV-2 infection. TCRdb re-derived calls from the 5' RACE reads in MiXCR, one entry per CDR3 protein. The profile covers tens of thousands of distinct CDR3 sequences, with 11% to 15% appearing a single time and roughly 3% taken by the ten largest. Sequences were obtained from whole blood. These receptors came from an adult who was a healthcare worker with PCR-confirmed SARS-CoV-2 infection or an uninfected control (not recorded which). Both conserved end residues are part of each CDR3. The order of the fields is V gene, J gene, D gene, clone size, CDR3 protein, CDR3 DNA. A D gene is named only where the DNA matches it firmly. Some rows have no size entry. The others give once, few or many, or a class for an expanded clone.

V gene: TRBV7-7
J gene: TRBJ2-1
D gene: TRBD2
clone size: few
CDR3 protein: CASSLGLAGTLGEQFF
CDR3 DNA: TGTGCTAGCAGCTTAGGGCTAGCGGGAACCCTAGGGGAGCAGTTCTTC

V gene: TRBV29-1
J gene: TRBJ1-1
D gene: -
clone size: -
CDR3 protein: CSVVQSNTEAFF
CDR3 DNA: TGCAGCGTTGTGCAGTCGAACACTGAAGCTTTCTTT

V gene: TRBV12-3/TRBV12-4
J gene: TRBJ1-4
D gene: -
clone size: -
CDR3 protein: CASSLRGASEKLFF
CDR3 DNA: TGTGCCAGCAGTTTACGGGGGGCAAGTGAAAAACTGTTTTTT

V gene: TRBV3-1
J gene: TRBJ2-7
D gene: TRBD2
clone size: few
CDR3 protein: CASSGGAGVAGEQYF
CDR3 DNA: TGTGCCAGCAGCGGTGGGGCGGGAGTGGCAGGCGAGCAGTACTTC

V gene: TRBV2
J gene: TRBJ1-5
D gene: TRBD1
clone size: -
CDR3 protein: CASRTQTGVNQPQHF
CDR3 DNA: TGTGCCAGCAGAACGCAGACAGGGGTCAATCAGCCCCAGCATTTT

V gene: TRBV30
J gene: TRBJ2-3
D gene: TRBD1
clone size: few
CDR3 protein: CAWSEGDRGADTQYF
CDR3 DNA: TGTGCCTGGAGTGAGGGGGACAGAGGGGCAGATACGCAGTATTTT

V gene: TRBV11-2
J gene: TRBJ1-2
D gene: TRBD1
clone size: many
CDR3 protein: CASSPLGTARTLYGYTF
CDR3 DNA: TGTGCCAGCAGCCCACTTGGGACAGCCCGAACCCTTTATGGCTACACCTTC

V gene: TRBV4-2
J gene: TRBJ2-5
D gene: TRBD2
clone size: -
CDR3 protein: CASSQVSSGTGETQYF
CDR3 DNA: TGTGCCAGCAGCCAAGTATCTAGCGGGACGGGAGAGACCCAGTACTTC

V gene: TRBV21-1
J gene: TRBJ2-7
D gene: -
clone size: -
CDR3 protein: CASSYVTGENYEQYF
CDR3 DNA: TGTGCCAGCAGCTACGTTACAGGGGAGAACTACGAGCAGTACTTC

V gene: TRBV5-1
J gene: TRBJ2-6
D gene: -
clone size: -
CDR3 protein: CASSLGGPGANVLTF
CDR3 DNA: TGCGCCAGCAGCTTGGGAGGGCCTGGGGCCAACGTCCTGACTTTC

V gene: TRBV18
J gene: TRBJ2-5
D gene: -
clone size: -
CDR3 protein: CASSPEETQYF
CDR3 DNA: TGTGCCAGCTCACCAGAAGAGACCCAGTACTTC